This entry concerns a single T cell receptor (beta chain). Its specificity is not known. The V and J ends lost 1 base and 3 bases, in that order; junction bases with no gene match: 3. In germline, CDR1 is SGHTA, CDR2 FQGNSA. The CDR3 has 16 amino acids. Sequenced by immunoSEQ multiplex PCR; TCRdb stores in-frame clones only, minus some. The table shows approximately 300,000 clones, with approximately 80% occurring only once. These data are taken from a study of cytotoxic CD8 clonotypes in ibrutinib-treated CLL. As for the study in general: Investigators collected response samples after a median roughly 12 months of treatment, range 6 to 36. When averaged across all of the samples, the counts came to a few hundred thousand productive templates and some 93,000 productive rearrangements.

The study's findings and limits: Higher circulating CD8+ T-cell counts strongly accompanied higher baseline clonality, above age-matched healthy donors. Higher clonality was seen at ibrutinib response and a return toward baseline at progression.

The sequence derives from a human donor with chronic lymphocytic leukemia. V is TRBV7-2 and J is TRBJ1-3; TRBD1 matches 10 bases. The input for sequencing was PBMCs, taken before ibrutinib treatment. DNA of the CDR3: TGTGCCAGCAGCTTAGAGACAGGGGGCAATGGAAACACCATATATTTT. Translated: CASSLETGGNGNTIYF.